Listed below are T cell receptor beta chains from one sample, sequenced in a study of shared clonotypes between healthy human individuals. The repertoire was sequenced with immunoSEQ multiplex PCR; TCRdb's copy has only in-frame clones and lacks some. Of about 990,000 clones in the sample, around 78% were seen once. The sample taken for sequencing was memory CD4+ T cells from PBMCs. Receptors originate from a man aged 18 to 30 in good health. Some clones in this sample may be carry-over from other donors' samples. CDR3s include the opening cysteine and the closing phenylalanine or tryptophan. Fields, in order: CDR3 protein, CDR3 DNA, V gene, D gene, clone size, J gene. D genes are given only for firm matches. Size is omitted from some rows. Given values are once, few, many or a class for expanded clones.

CDR3aa: CASSLAKTSGSFDEQFF
CDR3nt: TGCGCCAGCAGCTTGGCCAAGACTAGCGGGAGCTTCGATGAGCAGTTCTTC
v_gene: TRBV5-1
d_gene: TRBD2
abundance: NA
j_gene: TRBJ2-1

CDR3aa: CASSPQNTEAFF
CDR3nt: TGTGCCAGCTCCCCCCAGAACACTGAAGCTTTCTTT
v_gene: TRBV18
d_gene: NA
abundance: NA
j_gene: TRBJ1-1

CDR3aa: CASSSWGYTF
CDR3nt: TGTGCCAGCAGTTCCTGGGGCTACACCTTC
v_gene: TRBV28
d_gene: NA
abundance: NA
j_gene: TRBJ1-2

CDR3aa: CASSQDSGSYNSPLHF
CDR3nt: TGCGCCAGCAGCCAAGATAGCGGCTCCTATAATTCACCCCTCCACTTT
v_gene: TRBV4-1
d_gene: NA
abundance: once
j_gene: TRBJ1-6

CDR3aa: CASSLGREQYF
CDR3nt: TGTGCCAGCAGTTTAGGACGGGAGCAGTACTTC
v_gene: TRBV2
d_gene: NA
abundance: NA
j_gene: TRBJ2-7

CDR3aa: CAWSVHWDLNTEAFF
CDR3nt: TGTGCCTGGAGTGTACATTGGGACCTGAACACTGAAGCTTTCTTT
v_gene: TRBV30
d_gene: NA
abundance: many
j_gene: TRBJ1-1

CDR3aa: CASSAQGRHTEAFF
CDR3nt: TGTGCCAGCAGTGCGCAGGGGCGACACACTGAAGCTTTCTTT
v_gene: TRBV28
d_gene: NA
abundance: many
j_gene: TRBJ1-1

CDR3aa: CASSPGQGAETQYF
CDR3nt: TGTGCCAGCAGTCCCGGACAGGGTGCGGAGACCCAGTACTTC
v_gene: TRBV28
d_gene: TRBD1
abundance: NA
j_gene: TRBJ2-5

CDR3aa: CASSVGRNTEAFF
CDR3nt: TGCGCCAGCAGCGTAGGCCGGAACACTGAAGCTTTCTTT
v_gene: TRBV5-1
d_gene: NA
abundance: few
j_gene: TRBJ1-1

CDR3aa: CASFNRGGDTEAFF
CDR3nt: TGTGCCAGCTTTAACCGGGGAGGGGACACTGAAGCTTTCTTT
v_gene: TRBV18
d_gene: NA
abundance: NA
j_gene: TRBJ1-1

CDR3aa: CASSLRGSGSYEQYF
CDR3nt: TGTGCCAGCAGTTTAAGAGGTAGCGGGAGCTACGAGCAGTACTTC
v_gene: TRBV28
d_gene: TRBD2
abundance: few
j_gene: TRBJ2-7

CDR3aa: CASGDRGYF
CDR3nt: TGTGCCAGCGGGGACAGGGGGTACTTC
v_gene: TRBV6-1
d_gene: TRBD1
abundance: NA
j_gene: TRBJ2-7

CDR3aa: CASTSGGASEQYF
CDR3nt: TGCGCCAGCACCTCGGGTGGGGCCAGCGAGCAGTACTTC
v_gene: TRBV5-1
d_gene: NA
abundance: NA
j_gene: TRBJ2-7

CDR3aa: CAWSVRLLAGSSYEQYF
CDR3nt: TGTGCCTGGAGTGTACGACTCCTAGCGGGGAGCTCCTACGAGCAGTACTTC
v_gene: TRBV30
d_gene: TRBD2
abundance: NA
j_gene: TRBJ2-7

CDR3aa: CASSVAGSPETEAFF
CDR3nt: TGTGCCAGCAGCGTAGCTGGTTCGCCGGAGACTGAAGCTTTCTTT
v_gene: TRBV9
d_gene: NA
abundance: few
j_gene: TRBJ1-1

CDR3aa: CASSEPTRQGGNIQYF
CDR3nt: TGCGCCAGCAGTGAGCCAACACGACAGGGGGGAAACATTCAGTACTTC
v_gene: TRBV10-2
d_gene: TRBD1
abundance: NA
j_gene: TRBJ2-4

CDR3aa: CASSLAFGSDTQYF
CDR3nt: TGCGCCAGCAGCTTGGCGTTCGGCTCAGATACGCAGTATTTT
v_gene: TRBV5-1
d_gene: NA
abundance: once
j_gene: TRBJ2-3

CDR3aa: CAWSPPSPPYEQYF
CDR3nt: TGTGCCTGGAGCCCCCCTTCACCGCCCTACGAGCAGTACTTC
v_gene: TRBV30
d_gene: NA
abundance: NA
j_gene: TRBJ2-7

CDR3aa: CASRNGHVLQQFF
CDR3nt: TGTGCCAGCAGAAACGGCCACGTTCTTCAGCAGTTCTTC
v_gene: TRBV6-5
d_gene: NA
abundance: many
j_gene: TRBJ2-1

CDR3aa: CASSSRDRGTFTEAFF
CDR3nt: TGTGCCAGCAGTTCCCGGGACAGGGGGACGTTCACTGAAGCTTTCTTT
v_gene: TRBV28
d_gene: TRBD1
abundance: NA
j_gene: TRBJ1-1

CDR3aa: CASSLAVEGSANYGYTF
CDR3nt: TGCGCCAGCAGCTTGGCCGTCGAGGGATCCGCGAACTATGGCTACACCTTC
v_gene: TRBV5-1
d_gene: NA
abundance: NA
j_gene: TRBJ1-2

CDR3aa: CASSSRGQNTGELFF
CDR3nt: TGCGCCAGCAGCTCCCGAGGACAAAACACCGGGGAGCTGTTTTTT
v_gene: TRBV5-1
d_gene: NA
abundance: NA
j_gene: TRBJ2-2

CDR3aa: CASRREGSYNEQFF
CDR3nt: TGTGCCAGCAGGCGGGAAGGCTCCTACAATGAGCAGTTCTTC
v_gene: TRBV6-5
d_gene: NA
abundance: NA
j_gene: TRBJ2-1

CDR3aa: CASSIEGWGTEAFF
CDR3nt: TGTGCCAGTAGTATAGAGGGTTGGGGCACTGAAGCTTTCTTT
v_gene: TRBV19
d_gene: NA
abundance: NA
j_gene: TRBJ1-1

CDR3aa: CASSGPEINTEAFF
CDR3nt: TGCGCCAGCAGCGGCCCCGAGATAAACACTGAAGCTTTCTTT
v_gene: TRBV5-1
d_gene: NA
abundance: NA
j_gene: TRBJ1-1

CDR3aa: CSAQSYEQYF
CDR3nt: TGCAGTGCGCAGAGCTACGAGCAGTACTTC
v_gene: TRBV20-1
d_gene: NA
abundance: NA
j_gene: TRBJ2-7

CDR3aa: CASYRPSEETNEKLFF
CDR3nt: TGTGCCAGCTACCGGCCCTCCGAGGAAACTAATGAAAAACTGTTTTTT
v_gene: TRBV6-4
d_gene: NA
abundance: few
j_gene: TRBJ1-4

CDR3aa: CASSLVTGNTEAFF
CDR3nt: TGCGCCAGCAGCTTGGTAACCGGAAACACTGAAGCTTTCTTT
v_gene: TRBV5-1
d_gene: NA
abundance: NA
j_gene: TRBJ1-1

CDR3aa: CASSMKGGPYEQYF
CDR3nt: TGTGCCAGTAGTATGAAGGGGGGGCCCTACGAGCAGTACTTC
v_gene: TRBV19
d_gene: NA
abundance: NA
j_gene: TRBJ2-7

CDR3aa: CASSPPGLAGGHLQFF
CDR3nt: TGTGCCAGCAGCCCCCCAGGGCTAGCGGGAGGCCACCTTCAGTTCTTC
v_gene: TRBV5-6
d_gene: TRBD2
abundance: NA
j_gene: TRBJ2-1

CDR3aa: CASSLGGANYGYTF
CDR3nt: TGTGCCAGCAGTTTAGGGGGGGCAAACTATGGCTACACCTTC
v_gene: TRBV28
d_gene: NA
abundance: NA
j_gene: TRBJ1-2

CDR3aa: CASSGTSFDEQYF
CDR3nt: TGTGCCAGCAGTGGGACTAGTTTCGACGAGCAGTACTTC
v_gene: TRBV2
d_gene: TRBD2
abundance: NA
j_gene: TRBJ2-7

CDR3aa: CASSERAGYGYTF
CDR3nt: TGTGCCAGCAGCGAGCGTGCTGGCTATGGCTACACCTTC
v_gene: TRBV9
d_gene: NA
abundance: NA
j_gene: TRBJ1-2

CDR3aa: CASSRGAVTYEQYF
CDR3nt: TGTGCCAGCTCACGGGGAGCGGTTACCTACGAGCAGTACTTC
v_gene: TRBV18
d_gene: NA
abundance: few
j_gene: TRBJ2-7

CDR3aa: CASLASNQPQHF
CDR3nt: TGTGCCAGCTTAGCTAGCAATCAGCCCCAGCATTTT
v_gene: TRBV28
d_gene: NA
abundance: once
j_gene: TRBJ1-5

CDR3aa: CASSPWSGGTQPQHF
CDR3nt: TGTGCCAGCAGTCCCTGGTCGGGGGGGACGCAGCCCCAGCATTTT
v_gene: TRBV28
d_gene: NA
abundance: NA
j_gene: TRBJ1-5